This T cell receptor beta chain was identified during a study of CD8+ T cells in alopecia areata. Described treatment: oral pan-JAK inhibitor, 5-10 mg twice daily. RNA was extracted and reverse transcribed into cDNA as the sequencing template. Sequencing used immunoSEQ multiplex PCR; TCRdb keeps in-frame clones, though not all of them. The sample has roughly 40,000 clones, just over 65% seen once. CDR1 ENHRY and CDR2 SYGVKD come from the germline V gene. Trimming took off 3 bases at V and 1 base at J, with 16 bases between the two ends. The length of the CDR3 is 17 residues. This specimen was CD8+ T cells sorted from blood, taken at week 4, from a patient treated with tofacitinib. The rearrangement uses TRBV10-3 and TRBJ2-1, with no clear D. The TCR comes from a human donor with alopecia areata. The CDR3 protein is CAISDWDSDPSYNEQFF. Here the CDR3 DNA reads TGTGCCATCAGTGACTGGGATTCCGACCCTTCCTACAATGAGCAGTTCTTC.